These 18 T cell receptor beta chains originate from one sample sequenced in a study of blood T cell repertoires in COVID-19. The repertoire was sequenced with immunoSEQ multiplex PCR; TCRdb's copy has only in-frame clones and lacks some. This sample carries about 520,000 clones, 80% to 90% of them seen once, and the ten largest clones take roughly 3.2%. Sequencing input: peripheral blood. The origin of the receptors is a human donor in a cohort sampled during active COVID-19.

This clone came up once. This CDR3 reads CASSTTGTGVEKLFF. As DNA, the CDR3 is TGTGCCAGCAGTACCACCGGGACAGGGGTGGAAAAACTGTTTTTT. The chain links TRBV28 to TRBJ1-4; 10 bases match TRBD1. The CDR3 contains 15 residues. Germline CDR1 and CDR2: MDHEN and SYDVKM. Trimming took 5 bases from V and 8 from J; bases not matched to a gene: 8.

V is TRBV7-2 and J is TRBJ2-5, with TRBD1 as a possible D gene (7 bases). Trimming removed 5 bases at V and 0 bases at J, with 22 bases between. Looked up from germline, CDR1 is SGHTA and CDR2 is FQGNSA. The CDR3 consists of 18 residues. The CDR3 spells CASSPRMGAGGYQETQYF. The CDR3 bases are TGTGCCAGCAGCCCACGGATGGGGGCAGGGGGGTACCAAGAGACCCAGTACTTC.

The chain combines TRBV2 with TRBJ2-3; TRBD1 agrees at 8 bases. The germline V gene has CDR1 SNHLY and CDR2 FYNNEI. V dropped 4 bases and J dropped 1; count of bases not matched to a gene: 4. The CDR3 loop spans 15 amino acids. The CDR3 sequence: CASSAGQGRTDTQYF. The CDR3 DNA reads TGTGCCAGCAGTGCTGGACAGGGACGCACAGATACGCAGTATTTT.

J is TRBJ1-3 and V is TRBV24-1, with D perhaps TRBD1 (6 bases). The CDR3 has 17 amino acids. V dropped 4 bases and J dropped 0 bases, with 15 bases sitting between them. The germline V gene encodes CDR1 KGHDR and CDR2 SFDVKD. The CDR3 DNA reads TGTGCCACCAGTGAGGAGACAGGTCCCAGCTCTGGAAACACCATATATTTT. Protein product: CATSEETGPSSGNTIYF.

The chain links TRBV10-1 to TRBJ1-3, with D perhaps matching TRBD1 (5 bases). V lost 0 bases to trimming and J lost 6 bases, with 9 bases between them. The CDR3 contains 14 residues. Germline CDR1 WNHNN, CDR2 SYGVQD (reference sequence). CDR3 sequence reads: CASSESVRVNTIYF. The CDR3 nucleotides read TGCGCCAGCAGTGAGTCTGTCAGGGTAAACACCATATATTTT.

The V and J genes are TRBV29-1 and TRBJ1-1, with 9 nucleotides matching TRBD1. There are 14 residues in the CDR3. CDR1 is SQVTM, CDR2 ANQGSEA, per germline. Losses at the gene ends were 5 bases for V and 5 bases for J; bases not matched to a gene: 9. CDR3 residues: CSVSQTGGKTEAFF. The CDR3 nucleotides read TGCAGCGTTAGCCAAACAGGGGGCAAAACTGAAGCTTTCTTT.

The chain combines TRBV10-3 with TRBJ1-2, with D perhaps TRBD1 (5 bases). Per the germline V gene, CDR1 is ENHRY and CDR2 is SYGVKD. Trimming removed 10 bases at V and 7 bases at J, with 16 bases between. The CDR3 contains 12 residues. CDR3 coding DNA: TGTGCCACCCGGGCGGGGGGGGGTGGCTACACCTTC. Its protein is CATRAGGGGYTF.

This chain connects TRBV19 to TRBJ2-2; 8 bases are shared with TRBD1. Germline CDR1 is LNHDA and CDR2 is SQIVND (reference sequence). CDR3 length equals 16 residues. V shed 5 bases, J shed 4 bases, and the junction held 9 bases outside the gene matches. CDR3 sequence (DNA): TGTGCCAGTAGTTCCCCACAGGGGGGCAGCACCGGGGAGCTGTTTTTT. Translated, it gives CASSSPQGGSTGELFF.

The chain employs TRBV5-8 and TRBJ2-7; D is unclear. Trimming took off 4 bases at V and 3 bases at J, with 17 bases between the two ends. The CDR3 loop spans 15 amino acids. CDR1 is SGHTS, CDR2 YDEGEE, per germline. The CDR3 protein is CASSPQASLGYEQYF. CDR3 DNA: TGTGCCAGCAGCCCTCAGGCGAGTCTTGGCTACGAGCAGTACTTC. The variable domain in full, completed from reference TRBV5-8 and TRBJ2-7, reads EAGVTQSPTHLIKTRGQQATLRCSPISGHTSVYWYQQALGLGLQFLLWYDEGEERNRGNFPPRFSGRQFPNYSSELNVNALELEDSALYLCASSPQASLGYEQYFGPGTRLTVT.

V usage is TRBV19 and J usage is TRBJ1-1; perhaps TRBD1 as D (5 bases). V was pared by 4 bases and J by 5 bases, with 20 bases between. CDR3 length equals 16 residues. Germline CDR1 reads LNHDA; CDR2 reads SQIVND (reference sequence). The CDR3 spells CASSKWTIGVITEAFF. The CDR3 DNA follows: TGTGCCAGTAGTAAGTGGACAATCGGCGTAATAACTGAAGCTTTCTTT.

This chain connects TRBV29-1 to TRBJ2-3; possible D gene TRBD2, 5 bases. Trimming removed 7 bases at V and 0 bases at J, with 14 bases between. CDR1 SQVTM and CDR2 ANQGSEA come from the germline V gene. The CDR3 totals 14 residues. CDR3 amino acids: CSAHGLSSTDTQYF. CDR3 sequence (DNA): TGCAGCGCTCACGGACTGTCTAGCACAGATACGCAGTATTTT.

The J gene is TRBJ2-5, the V gene TRBV5-4; D is possibly TRBD1 (6 bases). Germline values: CDR1 SGHNT, CDR2 YYREEE (reference sequence). Trimming took 0 bases from V and 1 from J, leaving 7 bases between them. This CDR3 region has 14 residues. CDR3 DNA sequence: TGTGCCAGCAGCTTGGTGGGGGCCCAAGAGACCCAGTACTTC. The encoded protein is CASSLVGAQETQYF. Filled out from reference TRBV5-4 and TRBJ2-5, the complete variable domain reads ETGVTQSPTHLIKTRGQQVTLRCSSQSGHNTVSWYQQALGQGPQFIFQYYREEENGRGNFPPRFSGLQFPNYSSELNVNALELDDSALYLCASSLVGAQETQYFGPGTRLLVL.

The rearrangement links TRBV2 to TRBJ2-7, with 7 bases matching TRBD2. V lost 6 bases and J lost 5; bases outside the gene matches: 1. This CDR3 is 11 amino acids long. CDR1 is SNHLY and CDR2 is FYNNEI in the germline V gene. The CDR3 spells CASRGGDEQYF. CDR3 coding DNA: TGTGCCAGCAGGGGGGGGGACGAGCAGTACTTC.

This clone was detected once. CDR3 amino acids: CASSPSRGLKTQYF. As DNA, the CDR3 is TGTGCCAGCAGCCCGTCCAGGGGGCTAAAGACCCAGTACTTC. V gene TRBV5-8 combines with J gene TRBJ2-5, with 8 bases matching TRBD1. Germline V CDR1 and CDR2: SGHTS, YDEGEE. V lost 4 bases to trimming and J lost 6 bases; unmatched junction nucleotides: 8. CDR3 length: 14 amino acids.

The chain employs TRBV19 and TRBJ1-2; possibly TRBD1 for D (6 bases). The V gene lost 3 bases and the J gene lost 5 bases, with 13 bases spanning the gap. This CDR3 is built from 14 residues. From germline, CDR1 is LNHDA and CDR2 SQIVND (reference sequence). The CDR3 region is CASSISGTLYGYTF. For the CDR3, the DNA is TGTGCCAGTAGTATCTCCGGGACATTATATGGCTACACCTTC.

This clone was observed once. The chain recombines TRBV7-2 with TRBJ1-4; 9 bases fit TRBD1. The CDR3 has 17 amino acids. The germline CDR1 and CDR2 sequences are SGHTA and FQGNSA. With V trimmed by 1 base and J by 7 bases, 10 bases remained unmatched. CDR3 sequence: CASSLGPTGTGSEKLFF. The CDR3 DNA reads TGTGCCAGCAGCTTAGGCCCCACCGGGACAGGGAGTGAAAAACTGTTTTTT.

The rearrangement uses TRBV6-5 and TRBJ1-5; 7 bases match TRBD1. The CDR3 runs 15 residues. Germline V CDR1 and CDR2: MNHEY, SVGAGI. Trimming at V came to 7 bases and at J to 0 bases, leaving 6 bases not matched to a gene. The CDR3 protein is CASKTNRGSNQPQHF. The CDR3 DNA reads as TGTGCCAGCAAAACCAACAGGGGTAGCAATCAGCCCCAGCATTTT.

About this clone itself: The same CDR3 is also encoded by other DNA sequences in this sample. The chain's CDR3 is CASSLGAGEQFF. The CDR3 nucleotides are TGTGCCAGCAGCTTAGGGGCAGGTGAGCAGTTCTTC. The rearrangement uses TRBV11-3 and TRBJ2-1; the D is unclear. Trimming pared 1 base from V and 9 bases from J, leaving 7 bases between. Germline-derived CDR1 and CDR2 are SGHNT and YENEEA. The CDR3 consists of 12 residues.